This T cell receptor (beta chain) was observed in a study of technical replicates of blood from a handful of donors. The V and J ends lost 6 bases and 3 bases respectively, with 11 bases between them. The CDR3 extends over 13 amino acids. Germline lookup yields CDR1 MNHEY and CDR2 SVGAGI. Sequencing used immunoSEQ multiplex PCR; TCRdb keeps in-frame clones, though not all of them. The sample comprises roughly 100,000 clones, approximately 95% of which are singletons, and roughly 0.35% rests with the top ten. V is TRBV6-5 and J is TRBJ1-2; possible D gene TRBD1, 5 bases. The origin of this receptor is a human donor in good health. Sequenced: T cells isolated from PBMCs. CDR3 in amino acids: CASSPDMYYGYTF. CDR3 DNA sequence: TGTGCCAGCAGCCCGGACATGTACTATGGCTACACCTTC.